Reported below is one TCR beta chain. Its antigen is still unknown. The data stem from a study of T cells after yellow fever vaccination. Study findings and constraints: Weaker, the secondary response had a peak occurring faster, on day 5 versus 15. Among all clonotypes, a small share was observed in both CD4 and CD8 compartments. After the booster, 96% of CD4 and roughly nine tenths of CD8 primary-response clones were re-detected.

They built TCR cDNA with 5'RACE template switching, a step that put in a universal primer site and UMIs. One entry per CDR3 protein results from TCRdb running MiXCR on the 5' RACE reads. The table shows hundreds of thousands of distinct CDR3 sequences, with more than 9% occurring only once. This CDR3 spans 13 amino acids. Germline CDR1 reads SQVTM; CDR2 reads ANQGSEA. V lost 3 bases to trimming and J lost 8 bases; unmatched junction nucleotides: 6. Specimen: PBMCs, collected on the day of the yellow fever booster vaccination. The sequence was obtained from a man aged 30-40 years who received the YFV17D yellow fever vaccine. The chain carries TRBV29-1 and TRBJ2-2; 7 bases are a match to TRBD2. The CDR3 sequence: CSVDPGTTGELFF. Here the CDR3 DNA reads TGCAGCGTTGACCCCGGGACTACTGGGGAGCTGTTTTTT.